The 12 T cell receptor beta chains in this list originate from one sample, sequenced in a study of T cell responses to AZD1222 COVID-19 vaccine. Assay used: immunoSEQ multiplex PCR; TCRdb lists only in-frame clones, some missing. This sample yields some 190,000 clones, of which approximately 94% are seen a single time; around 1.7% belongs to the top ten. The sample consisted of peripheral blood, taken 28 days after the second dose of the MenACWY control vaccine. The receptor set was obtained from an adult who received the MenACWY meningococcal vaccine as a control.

CDR3 protein: CAIGSFNEQFF. For the CDR3, the DNA is TGTGCCATCGGAAGTTTCAATGAGCAGTTCTTC. The chain carries TRBV10-3 and TRBJ2-1; no definite D call. CDR3 size: 11 residues. V lost 8 bases and J 6 bases, leaving 8 bases between the germline ends. Germline loops: CDR1 ENHRY, CDR2 SYGVKD.

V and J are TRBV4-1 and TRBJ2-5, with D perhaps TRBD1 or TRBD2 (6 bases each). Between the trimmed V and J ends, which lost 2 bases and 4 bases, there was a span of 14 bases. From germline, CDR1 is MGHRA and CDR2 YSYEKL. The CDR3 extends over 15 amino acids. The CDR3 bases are TGCGCCAGCAGCCAATACCTCGGGGGCGGAGAGACCCAGTACTTC. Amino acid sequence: CASSQYLGGGETQYF.

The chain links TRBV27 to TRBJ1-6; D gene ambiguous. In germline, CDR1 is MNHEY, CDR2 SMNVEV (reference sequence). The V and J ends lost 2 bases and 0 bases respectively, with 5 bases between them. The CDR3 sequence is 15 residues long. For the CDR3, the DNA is TGTGCCAGCAGTTTAGGGGACTCCTATAATTCACCCCTCCACTTT. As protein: CASSLGDSYNSPLHF.

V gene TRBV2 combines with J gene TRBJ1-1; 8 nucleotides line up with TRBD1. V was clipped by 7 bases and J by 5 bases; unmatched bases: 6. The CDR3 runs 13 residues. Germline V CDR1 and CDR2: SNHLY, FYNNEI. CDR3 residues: CASKGQEYTEAFF. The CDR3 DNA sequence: TGTGCCAGCAAGGGACAGGAATATACTGAAGCTTTCTTT.

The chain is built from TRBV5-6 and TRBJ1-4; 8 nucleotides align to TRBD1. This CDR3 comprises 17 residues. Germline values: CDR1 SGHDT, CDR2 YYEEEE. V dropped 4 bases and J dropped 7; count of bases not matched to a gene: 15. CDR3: CASSATGEGWSSEKLFF. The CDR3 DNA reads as TGTGCCAGCAGCGCGACAGGGGAGGGGTGGAGCTCTGAAAAACTGTTTTTT.

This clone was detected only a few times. DNA for the CDR3: TGTGCCAGCAGTGAATGGGGGGAGGATGGCAATCAGCCCCAGCATTTT. Translated, it gives CASSEWGEDGNQPQHF. This rearrangement joins TRBV6-1 to TRBJ1-5; D is possibly TRBD1 (5 bases). Germline V gene data show CDR1 as MNHNS and CDR2 as SASEGT. V was cut by 2 bases and J by 2 bases, with 13 bases left in between. The CDR3 sequence is 16 residues long.

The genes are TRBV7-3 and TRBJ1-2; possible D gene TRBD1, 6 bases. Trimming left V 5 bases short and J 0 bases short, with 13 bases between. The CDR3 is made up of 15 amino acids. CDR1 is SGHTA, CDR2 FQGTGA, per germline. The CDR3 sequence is CASSPTDSSNYGYTF. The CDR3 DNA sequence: TGTGCCAGCAGCCCTACGGACAGTTCTAACTATGGCTACACCTTC.

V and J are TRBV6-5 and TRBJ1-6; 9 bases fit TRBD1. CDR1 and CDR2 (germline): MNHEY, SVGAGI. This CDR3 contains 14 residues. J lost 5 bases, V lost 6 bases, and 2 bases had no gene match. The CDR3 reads CASRRQGDNSPLHF. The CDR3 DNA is TGTGCCAGCAGGAGACAGGGGGATAATTCACCCCTCCACTTT.

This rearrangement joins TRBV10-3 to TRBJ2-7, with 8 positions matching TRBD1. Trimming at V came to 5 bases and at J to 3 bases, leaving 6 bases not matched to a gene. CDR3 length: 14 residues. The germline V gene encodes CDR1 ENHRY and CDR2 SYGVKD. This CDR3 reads CAISPGQGNYEQYF. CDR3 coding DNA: TGTGCCATCAGTCCCGGACAGGGAAACTACGAGCAGTACTTC.

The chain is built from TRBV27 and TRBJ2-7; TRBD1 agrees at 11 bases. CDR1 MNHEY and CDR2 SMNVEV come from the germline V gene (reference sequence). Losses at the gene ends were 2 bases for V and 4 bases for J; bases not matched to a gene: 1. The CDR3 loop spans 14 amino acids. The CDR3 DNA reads TGTGCCAGCAGTTTAGGGGACAGGGGGTACGAGCAGTACTTC. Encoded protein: CASSLGDRGYEQYF.

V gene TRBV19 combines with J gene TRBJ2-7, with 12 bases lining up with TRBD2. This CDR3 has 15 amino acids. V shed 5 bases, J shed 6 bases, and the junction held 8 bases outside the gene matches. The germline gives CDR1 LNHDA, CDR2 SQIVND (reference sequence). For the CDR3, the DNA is TGTGCCAGTAGTTTAGGGACTAGCGGGTCCGGCGAGCAGTACTTC. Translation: CASSLGTSGSGEQYF. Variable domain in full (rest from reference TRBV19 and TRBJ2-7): DGGITQSPKYLFRKEGQNVTLSCEQNLNHDAMYWYRQDPGQGLRLIYYSQIVNDFQKGDIAEGYSVSREKKESFPLTVTSAQKNPTAFYLCASSLGTSGSGEQYFGPGTRLTVT.

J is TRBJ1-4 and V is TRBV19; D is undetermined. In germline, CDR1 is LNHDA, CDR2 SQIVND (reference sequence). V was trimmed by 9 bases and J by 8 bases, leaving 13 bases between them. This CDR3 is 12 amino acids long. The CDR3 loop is CASRALGEKLFF. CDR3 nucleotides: TGTGCCAGCCGGGCCCTTGGGGAAAAACTGTTTTTT.